The rows below give T cell receptor beta chains drawn from one sample of a study of blood T cell repertoires in COVID-19. Sequencing used immunoSEQ multiplex PCR; TCRdb keeps in-frame clones, though not all of them. The table includes 65,000 to 90,000 clones, about 90% detected once. Material: peripheral blood. These receptor sequences come from a woman between 45 and 60 years old with active or convalescent COVID-19. Both conserved end residues are part of each CDR3. D genes are given only for firm matches. Where a row states a size, it is once, few, many or the class of an expanded clone; other rows omit it.

j_call v_call cdr3_length clone_size d_call cdr3_aa cdr3_nt
TRBJ1-1 TRBV6-6 11 . . CASSYGGAAFF TGTGCCAGCAGTTATGGGGGGGCTGCTTTCTTT
TRBJ2-5 TRBV4-2 13 . . CASSQRLEETQYF TGTGCCAGCAGCCAACGACTAGAAGAGACCCAGTACTTC
TRBJ2-1 TRBV7-6 13 once . CASSLLGFNEQFF TGTGCCAGCAGCTTACTTGGCTTCAATGAGCAGTTCTTC
TRBJ2-7 TRBV7-2 17 . . CASSRPTGIRGSYEQYF TGTGCCAGCAGCCGTCCCACGGGGATCAGAGGGTCCTACGAGCAGTACTTC
TRBJ1-1 TRBV6-2/TRBV6-3 15 . TRBD1 CASSYDARQGAEAFF TGTGCCAGCAGTTACGATGCCCGACAGGGGGCTGAAGCTTTCTTT
TRBJ1-1 TRBV11-2 12 . . CASSMHRTEAFF TGTGCCAGCAGCATGCACAGGACTGAAGCTTTCTTT
TRBJ1-5 TRBV2 12 once . CATTIGNQPQHF TGTGCCACCACTATTGGGAATCAGCCCCAGCATTTT
TRBJ1-6 TRBV30 12 few . CAWSLRGSPLHF TGTGCCTGGAGCCTCCGGGGTTCACCCCTCCACTTT
TRBJ2-7 TRBV12-3/TRBV12-4 13 . TRBD1 CASSRGQGAEQYF TGTGCCAGCAGTCGGGGACAGGGGGCCGAGCAGTACTTC
TRBJ2-7 TRBV3-1/TRBV3-2 13 . . CASSHLSSYEQYF TGTGCCAGCAGCCATTTGAGCTCCTACGAGCAGTACTTC
TRBJ2-7 TRBV5-6 14 . TRBD1 CASSYETGTYEQYF TGTGCCAGCAGCTACGAGACAGGGACATACGAGCAGTACTTC
TRBJ1-2 TRBV30 15 . TRBD1 CAWSDRTGGHYGYTF TGTGCCTGGAGTGACCGGACAGGCGGCCACTATGGCTACACCTTC
TRBJ2-7 TRBV11-2 15 . TRBD2 CASSLGASGKYEQYF TGTGCCAGCAGCTTAGGGGCTAGCGGGAAATACGAGCAGTACTTC
TRBJ1-6 TRBV27 16 . . CASSPTGTAPNSPLHF TGTGCCAGCAGTCCCACAGGGACGGCCCCTAATTCACCCCTCCACTTT
TRBJ2-3 TRBV6-5 14 . TRBD1 CASRQATGIDTQYF TGTGCCAGCAGGCAGGCGACAGGGATAGATACGCAGTATTTT
TRBJ2-7 TRBV12-5 16 . TRBD2 CASGRTSGGATYEQYF TGTGCTAGTGGACGGACTAGCGGGGGGGCCACCTACGAGCAGTACTTC
TRBJ2-2 TRBV28 19 . TRBD2 CASSRLGASGGLVTGELFF TGTGCCAGCAGTCGACTCGGGGCTAGCGGGGGTCTAGTAACCGGGGAGCTGTTTTTT
TRBJ2-2 TRBV5-4 15 . TRBD2 CASSLGRGETGELFF TGTGCCAGCAGCTTAGGGCGGGGGGAGACCGGGGAGCTGTTTTTT
TRBJ2-5 TRBV19 16 . TRBD2 CASSMGSGVPQETQYF TGTGCCAGTAGTATGGGCAGCGGGGTTCCCCAAGAGACCCAGTACTTC
TRBJ2-3 TRBV7-2 17 . TRBD2 CASRSGAGGPMEDTQYF TGTGCCAGCAGGTCAGGAGCGGGGGGGCCTATGGAAGATACGCAGTATTTT
TRBJ1-1 TRBV21-1 14 . . CASQSGTASTEAFF TGTGCCAGCCAATCCGGGACAGCCTCCACTGAAGCTTTCTTT
TRBJ1-2 TRBV7-2 16 . . CASSLVEAAQGYGYTF TGTGCCAGCAGCTTAGTAGAGGCAGCCCAAGGCTATGGCTACACCTTC
TRBJ2-7 TRBV6-6 15 . TRBD1 CASSPWGTGGYEQYF TGTGCCAGCAGCCCCTGGGGGACAGGGGGCTACGAGCAGTACTTC
TRBJ1-2 TRBV7-2 15 . TRBD1 CASSYRGQGMSGYTF TGTGCCAGCAGCTATCGCGGACAGGGGATGAGTGGCTACACCTTC
TRBJ1-5 TRBV2 15 . . CASSTPGHRNQPQHF TGTGCCAGCAGTACCCCTGGACACCGCAATCAGCCCCAGCATTTT
TRBJ2-3 TRBV7-3 15 . . CASSSGGGAIDTQYF TGTGCCAGCAGCTCAGGTGGGGGCGCGATAGATACGCAGTATTTT
TRBJ2-5 TRBV12-5 17 . TRBD2 CASGAPLAGGPRETQYF TGTGCTAGTGGTGCACCGCTAGCGGGGGGCCCCCGGGAGACCCAGTACTTC
TRBJ1-3 TRBV2 13 once . CASSELGADTIYF TGTGCCAGCAGTGAGTTAGGGGCGGACACCATATATTTT
TRBJ1-1 TRBV7-9 11 few . CASSPGRGAFF TGTGCCAGCAGCCCCGGGCGGGGAGCTTTCTTT
TRBJ2-7 TRBV11-2 16 once TRBD2 CASSPSGGASSYEQYF TGTGCCAGCAGCCCCTCGGGAGGAGCGAGCTCCTACGAGCAGTACTTC
TRBJ1-4 TRBV7-2 15 . . CASSLPGGGHEKLFF TGTGCCAGCAGCCTCCCGGGGGGGGGTCATGAAAAACTGTTTTTT
TRBJ1-1 TRBV18 14 . . CATSATDSGGSAFF TGTGCCACCTCAGCGACGGATTCCGGGGGGTCAGCTTTCTTT
TRBJ2-1 TRBV7-9 17 . . CASSNDRNDFSYNEQFF TGTGCCAGCAGCAACGACAGGAACGACTTCTCCTACAATGAGCAGTTCTTC
TRBJ1-6 TRBV25-1 14 . . CASTRQAYNSPLHF TGTGCCAGCACCAGACAGGCCTATAATTCACCCCTCCACTTT
TRBJ2-5 TRBV12-5 16 many TRBD2 CASAPGASGKIETQYF TGTGCTAGTGCCCCTGGGGCTAGCGGGAAGATAGAGACCCAGTACTTC